The 10 T cell receptor beta chains reported below all come from one sample, sequenced in a study of response to subunit inactivated influenza vaccine. TCRdb used MiXCR to reprocess the RT-PCR reads, holding one entry per CDR3 protein. The sample gives 860,000 or so distinct CDR3 sequences, less than 25% of which show up once; 10% is in the top ten. Sequencing used PBMCs from blood, obtained about 5 days after vaccination. Receptors were obtained from a man in his forties or fifties who received an inactivated influenza vaccine.

The genes are TRBV24-1 and TRBJ2-3; 11 nucleotides align to TRBD2. The CDR3 extends over 18 amino acids. The germline gives CDR1 KGHDR, CDR2 SFDVKD. V gave up 5 bases and J gave up 1 base; unmatched junction bases: 10. In DNA form, the CDR3 reads TGTGCCACCAGTGCCACACTAGCGGGAGCGAGTGGCACAGATACGCAGTATTTT. It translates to CATSATLAGASGTDTQYF.

This clonotype was detected only a few times. The rearrangement links TRBV12-3 or TRBV12-4 to TRBJ2-7; TRBD2 is a possible D gene (5 bases). CDR3 length equals 13 residues. The V end was cut by 5 bases, the J end by 6 bases, with 14 bases between. CDR3 bases: TGTGCCAGCAGTCCCCGGAGGCGAGGCGAGCAGTACTTC. It is translated as CASSPRRRGEQYF.

J is TRBJ2-6 and V is TRBV4-3, with D maybe TRBD2 (6 bases). With 3 bases removed from V and 3 bases from J, the gap between germline ends came to 12 bases. The CDR3 runs to 16 residues. From germline, CDR1 is LGHNA and CDR2 YSLEER. The CDR3 bases are TGCGCCAGCAGCCAGGAGATCGGGAGTGGGGCCAACGTCCTGACTTTC. It translates to CASSQEIGSGANVLTF.

Only a few counts were recorded for this clonotype. J is TRBJ2-3 and V is TRBV7-2; a weak D match, TRBD1 (6 bases). V shed 4 bases and J shed 2 bases, with 10 bases lying between them. CDR1 SGHTA and CDR2 FQGNSA come from the germline V gene. The CDR3 consists of 14 residues. The chain's CDR3 is CASSSQGVTDTQYF. The CDR3 coding sequence is TGTGCCAGCAGCTCACAGGGTGTCACAGATACGCAGTATTTT.

This clonotype turned up a few times. The chain links TRBV12-3 or TRBV12-4 to TRBJ2-3, with 14 nucleotides matching TRBD2. The length of the CDR3 is 17 residues. V lost 5 bases and J lost 5; bases outside the gene matches: 9. CDR3 region: CASSHRLAGGPVDTQYF. In DNA, the CDR3 is TGTGCCAGCAGTCATCGACTAGCGGGGGGGCCAGTAGATACGCAGTATTTT.

J is TRBJ2-1 and V is TRBV5-1; 13 bases are a match to TRBD2. Germline V CDR1 and CDR2: SGHRS, YFSETQ. This CDR3 spans 18 amino acids. J was trimmed by 9 bases and V by 1 base; bases with no gene match: 13. CDR3 DNA: TGCGCCAGCAGCTTGACCTTTGGACTAGCGGGAGAGGTGGGTGAGCAGTTCTTC. Its translation is CASSLTFGLAGEVGEQFF.

V usage is TRBV20-1 and J usage is TRBJ2-5; D may correspond to TRBD1 or TRBD2 (7 bases each). Between the trimmed V and J ends, which lost 3 bases and 5 bases, there was a span of 16 bases. CDR1 is DFQATT, CDR2 SNEGSKA, per germline (reference sequence). The CDR3 length is 14 residues. CDR3 in DNA: TGCAGTGCTAGTTTCGCAGGGGGGGGTGAGACCCAGTACTTC. Its translation is CSASFAGGGETQYF.

This clonotype was counted at least ten times. This chain uses TRBV12-3 or TRBV12-4 with TRBJ1-2; TRBD1 agrees at 9 bases. Trimming took 5 bases from V and 6 from J; bases not matched to a gene: 4. The CDR3 has 13 residues. In DNA form, the CDR3 reads TGTGCCAGCAGTCCCCGGGACAGGGATGGCTACACCTTC. It specifies CASSPRDRDGYTF.

This clonotype appeared a few times. V gene TRBV28 combines with J gene TRBJ2-1; 7 positions match TRBD1. This CDR3 has 12 amino acids. The germline gives CDR1 MDHEN, CDR2 SYDVKM. After removal of 6 bases from V and 9 bases from J, the junction contained 5 bases not matched to a gene. CDR3 protein: CASRRGLIEQFF. CDR3 in DNA: TGTGCCAGCAGGAGGGGGCTTATTGAGCAGTTCTTC.

This clonotype was seen more than once but under ten times. V gene TRBV12-3 or TRBV12-4 combines with J gene TRBJ1-3; D not resolved. This CDR3 region has 15 residues. V lost 4 bases, J lost 0 bases, and 10 bases lay in between. The CDR3 DNA sequence: TGTGCCAGCAGTTCGTCGGCAGCCTCTGGAAACACCATATATTTT. Protein product: CASSSSAASGNTIYF.